A selection of T cell receptor beta chains follows, all from one sample in a study of T cell changes during pregnancy in multiple sclerosis. Using immunoSEQ multiplex PCR, the repertoire was profiled, and TCRdb retains in-frame clones only, with some absent. This sample has about 68,000 clones; 90% occur once, and the top ten carry more than 1.4%. This specimen consisted of peripheral blood, obtained in the third trimester of pregnancy. The receptors were sampled from a female donor with multiple sclerosis, enrolled in a pregnancy study. The CDR3 runs from the conserved cysteine through the conserved F or W. D genes are given only for firm matches. The size of a clone is reported for some rows only, either as once, few or many, or as a class for expanded clones.

-	TRBJ1-2	-	TRBV30	TGTGCCTGGAGTTACTCGGAGGGATGGGGCTACACCTTC	CAWSYSEGWGYTF
TRBD2	TRBJ2-2	-	TRBV30	TGTGCCTGGAGTGGGGGCCTAGCGGGGGCCGGCCACGTCGGGGAGCTGTTTTTT	CAWSGGLAGAGHVGELFF
-	TRBJ2-2	-	TRBV28	TGTGCCAGCAGTTTACTAGCGAGGATCAACACCGGGGAGCTGTTTTTT	CASSLLARINTGELFF
TRBD1	TRBJ2-1	-	TRBV9	TGTGCCAGCAGCGCACCGGGACAGGGGACACGCAATGAGCAGTTCTTC	CASSAPGQGTRNEQFF
-	TRBJ2-5	-	TRBV7-2	TGTGCCAGCAGCTGGGGCCTGGATGGGGAGACCCAGTACTTC	CASSWGLDGETQYF
-	TRBJ1-3	-	TRBV19	TGTGCCAGTAGTATGCACCAGGGGTCTGGAAACACCATATATTTT	CASSMHQGSGNTIYF
TRBD1	TRBJ1-2	few	TRBV29-1	TGCAGCGCCGGCGGGACAGATAACTATGGCTACACCTTC	CSAGGTDNYGYTF
TRBD2	TRBJ2-7	-	TRBV6-1	TGTGCCAGCAGTGATAGTATGACTAGCGGGAGCTACGAGCAGTACTTC	CASSDSMTSGSYEQYF
TRBD2	TRBJ2-1	-	TRBV6-1	TGTGCCGCCTCTCGGGGCGGGAGGGCCCTCAATGAGCAGTTCTTC	CAASRGGRALNEQFF
TRBD1	TRBJ1-1	-	TRBV5-1	TGCGCCAGCGACCTACAGGGGACGAACACTGAAGCTTTCTTT	CASDLQGTNTEAFF
-	TRBJ1-1	-	TRBV30	TGTGCCTATCACTTGGGGGGCACTGAAGCTTTCTTT	CAYHLGGTEAFF
-	TRBJ1-4	-	TRBV11-2	TGTGCCAGCAGTAACAGGTCGACTGAAAAACTGTTTTTT	CASSNRSTEKLFF
-	TRBJ2-7	once	TRBV4-1	TGCGCCAGCAGCCAAAGTGGACAGCCATCCTACGAGCAGTACTTC	CASSQSGQPSYEQYF
TRBD2	TRBJ2-1	few	TRBV7-9	TGTGCCAGCAGCTGGGGGGGAGGCGAGCAGTTCTTC	CASSWGGGEQFF
TRBD1	TRBJ1-1	-	TRBV18	TGTGCCAGCTCACCTTCTACAGGGGGCGGGGAAACTGAAGCTTTCTTT	CASSPSTGGGETEAFF
-	TRBJ1-3	-	TRBV5-1	TGCGCCAGCACCAACAGGGCTGGAAACACCATATATTTT	CASTNRAGNTIYF
TRBD2	TRBJ2-1	-	TRBV5-1	TGCGCCAGCAGCTACCACCTACTAGCGGGGGCCTACAATGAGCAGTTCTTC	CASSYHLLAGAYNEQFF
TRBD2	TRBJ2-3	-	TRBV7-6	TGTGCCAGCAGCTTACCGAGCGGGGGGTCAGATACGCAGTATTTT	CASSLPSGGSDTQYF
-	TRBJ2-6	once	TRBV5-4	TGTGCCAGCAGCCAAGCTGACCTAGGCTCTGGGGCCAACGTCCTGACTTTC	CASSQADLGSGANVLTF
TRBD1	TRBJ1-3	-	TRBV9	TGTGCCAGCAGCGTAGAGGGACAGGAGGCCCCCCGGGTGTTT	CASSVEGQEAPRVF